This TCR beta chain was identified during a study of CD8 T cells in Susac syndrome. Reverse transcription of about 0.5 to 1 ug RNA used random hexamers. TCRdb passed the immunoSEQ multiplex PCR reads through MiXCR, listing each CDR3 protein once. The table has fewer than 250,000 distinct CDR3 sequences, approximately 90% seen once. The CDR3 extends over 11 amino acids. V shed 8 bases and J shed 4 bases, with 9 bases lying between them. The table lists this clonotype with a few counts. Sequenced: CD8+ T cells from PBMCs. This clonotype originated in a human donor with multiple sclerosis. J is TRBJ2-7 and V is TRBV12-3 or TRBV12-4, with D unclear. The CDR3 is CASASVYEQYF. The CDR3 DNA follows: TGTGCCAGCGCCTCGGTGTACGAGCAGTACTTC.